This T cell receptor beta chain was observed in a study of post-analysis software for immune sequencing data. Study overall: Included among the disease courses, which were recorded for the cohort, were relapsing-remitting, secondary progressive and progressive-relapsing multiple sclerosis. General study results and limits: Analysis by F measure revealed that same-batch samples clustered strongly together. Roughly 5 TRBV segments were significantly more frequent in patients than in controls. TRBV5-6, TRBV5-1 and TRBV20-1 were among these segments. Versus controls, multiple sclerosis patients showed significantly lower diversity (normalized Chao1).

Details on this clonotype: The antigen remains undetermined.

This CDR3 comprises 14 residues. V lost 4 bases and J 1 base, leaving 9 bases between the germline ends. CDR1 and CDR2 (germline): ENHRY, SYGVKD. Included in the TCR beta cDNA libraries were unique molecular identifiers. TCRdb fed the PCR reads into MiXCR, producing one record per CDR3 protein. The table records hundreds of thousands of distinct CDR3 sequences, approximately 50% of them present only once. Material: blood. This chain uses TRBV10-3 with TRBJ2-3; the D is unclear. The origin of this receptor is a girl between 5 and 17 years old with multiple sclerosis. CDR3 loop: CAISAYLGTDTQYF. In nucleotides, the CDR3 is TGTGCCATCAGTGCCTACTTGGGCACAGATACGCAGTATTTT.